This T cell receptor beta chain originates from a study of blood T cell repertoires in COVID-19. The V gene's germline CDR1 is MNHEY and CDR2 SMNVEV (reference sequence). The CDR3 extends over 14 amino acids. Trimming took 0 bases from V and 4 from J, leaving 9 bases between them. Profiled with immunoSEQ multiplex PCR; TCRdb holds only in-frame clones, not every one. The data hold fewer than 350,000 clones, with about 85% observed a single time. This clonotype was obtained from a woman in her 50s who had recovered from COVID-19. The chain joins TRBV27 to TRBJ1-2; D gene ambiguous. Sequencing used PBMCs or T cells enriched from blood (not recorded which). The CDR3 DNA is TGTGCCAGCAGTTTATCGTGGCAGATCTATGGCTACACCTTC. This translates into CASSLSWQIYGYTF.